This T cell receptor beta chain originates from a study of T cells in Graves' hyperthyroidism and ophthalmopathy. The CDR3 has 15 residues. V shed 3 bases and J shed 0 bases, with 9 bases lying between them. This clonotype was seen ten or more times. Researchers amplified the TCR beta CDR3 regions from RNA transcripts. The primer set for the first-round RT-PCR of the TCR CDR3 was HTBI. TCRdb re-analysed the multiplex PCR reads in MiXCR, keeping a single row per CDR3 protein. The profile shows 390,000 or so distinct CDR3 sequences, 14% to 15% of them singletons. Specimen: blood. V usage is TRBV12-3 or TRBV12-4 and J usage is TRBJ1-5; D is unresolved. The receptor's source is a man between 18 and 35 years old with Graves' ophthalmopathy. CDR3 protein: CASSLATFSNQPQHF. The CDR3 DNA sequence: TGTGCCAGCAGTTTGGCTACCTTTAGCAATCAGCCCCAGCATTTT.